These 5 T cell receptor beta chains were all obtained from the same sample, sequenced in a study of blood T cell repertoires in COVID-19. Libraries were prepared by immunoSEQ multiplex PCR; TCRdb keeps only in-frame clonotypes and omits some of them. The table lists approximately 300,000 clones, approximately 81% of them singletons. Sequenced material: PBMCs or T cells enriched from blood (not recorded which). Source of these receptors: a woman in her 30s who had been exposed to COVID-19.

This chain links TRBV11-1 with TRBJ2-2; no definite D call. Germline CDR1 and CDR2: SGHAT and FQDESV (reference sequence). The CDR3 runs 15 residues. Trimming cost V 5 bases and J 6 bases, with 16 bases left between them. The CDR3 sequence is CASSQISKMAGELFF. Written as DNA, the CDR3 is TGTGCCAGCAGCCAAATTAGCAAAATGGCCGGGGAGCTGTTTTTT. The full variable domain, with the rest looked up from reference TRBV11-1 and TRBJ2-2, is EAEVAQSPRYKITEKSQAVAFWCDPISGHATLYWYRQILGQGPELLVQFQDESVVDDSQLPKDRFSAERLKGVDSTLKIQPAELGDSAMYLCASSQISKMAGELFFGEGSRLTVL.

The gene calls are TRBV5-1 and TRBJ2-3, with 10 bases aligning to TRBD2. The ends lost 5 bases at V and 1 base at J; junction bases unmatched: 7. CDR3 length: 16 residues. Germline V gene lookup returns CDR1 SGHRS and CDR2 YFSETQ. The CDR3 is CASSLVLAGGTDTQYF. CDR3 nucleotide sequence: TGCGCCAGCAGTTTAGTTCTAGCGGGGGGCACAGATACGCAGTATTTT.

The chain recombines TRBV5-1 with TRBJ2-3, with TRBD2 identical over 12 bases. Germline V gives CDR1 SGHRS, CDR2 YFSETQ. The length of the CDR3 is 18 residues. The V segment lost 4 bases and the J segment 0 bases; nucleotides outside the gene matches: 9. Written as DNA, the CDR3 is TGCGCCAGCAGCCCGGGGACTAGCGGGTATTCTAGCACAGATACGCAGTATTTT. Protein sequence: CASSPGTSGYSSTDTQYF. The variable domain in full, with the rest retrieved from reference TRBV5-1 and TRBJ2-3, is KAGVTQTPRYLIKTRGQQVTLSCSPISGHRSVSWYQQTPGQGLQFLFEYFSETQRNKGNFPGRFSGRQFSNSRSEMNVSTLELGDSALYLCASSPGTSGYSSTDTQYFGPGTRLTVL.

This sequence joins TRBV30 and TRBJ1-1; no firm D call. V was clipped by 3 bases and J by 0 bases, with 8 bases between them. This CDR3 contains 13 residues. Per germline, CDR1 GTSNPN and CDR2 SVGIG (reference sequence). The CDR3 protein is CAWSLGVNTEAFF. CDR3 nucleotide sequence: TGTGCCTGGAGCCTAGGAGTGAACACTGAAGCTTTCTTT.

The V and J genes are TRBV6-5 and TRBJ1-1; D remains ambiguous. V was cut by 5 bases and J by 3 bases, with 13 bases left in between. CDR1 is MNHEY and CDR2 is SVGAGI in the germline V gene. The CDR3 has 14 residues. CDR3 residues: CASSSRDGDTEAFF. The DNA for the CDR3 is TGTGCCAGCAGTAGCCGGGATGGAGACACTGAAGCTTTCTTT.